The next 28 T cell receptor beta chains were all read from a single sample in a study of CD8 T cells in Susac syndrome. Random hexamers primed reverse transcription of about 0.45 to 1 ug RNA. In TCRdb, the immunoSEQ multiplex PCR reads were re-called with MiXCR into one record per CDR3 protein. The sample contains some 99,000 distinct CDR3 sequences, roughly 95% of which appear only once. The sequenced sample consisted of CD4+ T cells from PBMCs. These receptor sequences come from a human donor in good health.

The chain uses TRBV6-2 or TRBV6-3 and TRBJ2-7; 11 nucleotides line up with TRBD2. CDR3 size: 16 residues. V trimming: 2 bases; J trimming: 2 bases; junction bases outside the gene matches: 5. Germline V gene data show CDR1 as MNHEY and CDR2 as SVGEGT. CDR3 region: CASSYIAGGITYEQYF. For the CDR3, the DNA is TGTGCCAGCAGTTACATAGCGGGAGGGATCACCTACGAGCAGTACTTC.

This chain uses TRBV7-3 with TRBJ2-2, with D unresolved. The V gene lost 2 bases and the J gene lost 9 bases, with 10 bases spanning the gap. CDR3 length equals 13 residues. Germline V lookup: CDR1 SGHTA, CDR2 FQGTGA. The CDR3 sequence is CASSLGRRRELFF. CDR3 nucleotide sequence: TGTGCCAGCAGCTTAGGGCGCCGGCGGGAGCTGTTTTTT.

J is TRBJ2-7 and V is TRBV12-3 or TRBV12-4; D remains ambiguous. V was pared by 6 bases and J by 3 bases, with 6 bases between. The CDR3 length is 11 residues. CDR3: CASRTGYEQYF. DNA of the CDR3: TGTGCCAGCAGGACTGGCTACGAGCAGTACTTC.

V and J are TRBV18 and TRBJ2-7; a possible D gene is TRBD2 (5 bases). The CDR3 is 14 residues long. Germline CDR1 reads KGHSH; CDR2 reads LQKENI. V lost 0 bases and J lost 4, with 10 bases in between. CDR3 in amino acids: CASSPPAGRYEQYF. CDR3 sequence (DNA): TGTGCCAGCTCACCACCGGCGGGCCGATACGAGCAGTACTTC.

The chain links TRBV12-3 or TRBV12-4 to TRBJ2-3; 8 bases fit TRBD1. The V and J ends lost 5 bases and 1 base, in that order; junction bases with no gene match: 5. This CDR3 has 15 residues. DNA of the CDR3: TGTGCCAGCAGTGACCAGGACAGGGGCACAGATACGCAGTATTTT. Translated, it gives CASSDQDRGTDTQYF.

The CDR3 sequence is CASSTGQGWTEAFF. The CDR3 DNA is TGTGCCAGCAGCACCGGACAGGGTTGGACTGAAGCTTTCTTT. This chain links TRBV5-6 with TRBJ1-1, with TRBD1 identical over 8 bases. The V gene end was trimmed by 4 bases and the J gene end by 5 bases; junction bases not matched to a gene: 7. This CDR3 region has 14 residues. Looked up from germline, CDR1 is SGHDT and CDR2 is YYEEEE.

The rearrangement links TRBV29-1 to TRBJ2-5, with 7 bases matching TRBD1. This CDR3 spans 15 amino acids. With 6 bases clipped from V and 2 bases from J, the junction kept 12 bases outside the gene matches. Germline CDR1 SQVTM, CDR2 ANQGSEA. CDR3 sequence: CSVGSSTGPQETQYF. CDR3 DNA sequence: TGCAGCGTGGGAAGCTCGACAGGGCCACAAGAGACCCAGTACTTC.

This chain connects TRBV27 to TRBJ2-5; no reliable D call. Trimming shortened V by 4 bases and J by 7 bases, and 19 bases separated the two germline ends. This CDR3 spans 15 amino acids. Per the germline V gene, CDR1 is MNHEY and CDR2 is SMNVEV (reference sequence). The CDR3 coding sequence is TGTGCCAGCAGTTACCGAAATTCGGGTGGCGGGACCCAGTACTTC. Translated: CASSYRNSGGGTQYF.

The chain links TRBV6-5 to TRBJ1-4, with D unclear. Looked up from germline, CDR1 is MNHEY and CDR2 is SVGAGI. The CDR3 has 15 amino acids. The V end was cut by 6 bases, the J end by 5 bases, with 16 bases between. This CDR3 is CASSRRLPPNEKLFF. The CDR3 DNA is TGTGCCAGCAGCCGGCGATTGCCTCCAAATGAAAAACTGTTTTTT.

The chain uses TRBV6-2 or TRBV6-3 and TRBJ2-7, with D unresolved. Trimming shortened V by 3 bases and J by 3 bases, and 9 bases separated the two germline ends. Germline V gene data show CDR1 as MNHEY and CDR2 as SVGEGT. The CDR3 runs 13 residues. CDR3 loop: CASSYQGYYEQYF. The CDR3 nucleotides read TGTGCCAGCAGTTATCAAGGATACTACGAGCAGTACTTC.

The chain carries TRBV3-1 and TRBJ2-5; 8 bases align to TRBD2. This CDR3 is built from 15 residues. The germline V gene has CDR1 LGHDT and CDR2 YNNKEL (reference sequence). The V and J ends lost 3 bases and 1 base, in that order; junction bases with no gene match: 4. The CDR3 DNA follows: TGTGCCAGCAGCCATAGCGGGGAAGGCCAAGAGACCCAGTACTTC. Protein: CASSHSGEGQETQYF.

The J gene is TRBJ1-1, the V gene TRBV18; D may be TRBD1 (5 bases). Between the trimmed V and J ends, which lost 3 bases and 2 bases, there was a span of 7 bases. This CDR3 has 13 residues. CDR1 is KGHSH and CDR2 is LQKENI in the germline V gene. CDR3 nucleotides: TGTGCCAGCTCACCTAGGACAAACACTGAAGCTTTCTTT. This gives the protein CASSPRTNTEAFF.

The chain uses TRBV29-1 and TRBJ1-2; no reliable D call. The germline V gene has CDR1 SQVTM and CDR2 ANQGSEA. Trimming took 1 base from V and 0 from J, leaving 9 bases between them. This CDR3 region has 14 residues. Here the CDR3 DNA reads TGCAGCGTTGAAGGAGCAATACCTAACTATGGCTACACCTTC. Protein: CSVEGAIPNYGYTF.

The genes are TRBV7-9 and TRBJ2-5, with TRBD2 matching over 9 bases. The CDR3 is made up of 15 amino acids. Germline V gene data show CDR1 as SEHNR and CDR2 as FQNEAQ (reference sequence). V trimming: 1 base; J trimming: 5 bases; junction bases outside the gene matches: 5. The CDR3 DNA reads as TGTGCCAGCAGCTTAGTGGCGGGGGGGCGTGAGACCCAGTACTTC. It codes for CASSLVAGGRETQYF.

The rearrangement uses TRBV5-4 and TRBJ2-6; no reliable D call. Germline-derived CDR1 and CDR2 are SGHNT and YYREEE (reference sequence). The CDR3 is 13 residues long. Trimming removed 3 bases at V and 2 bases at J, with 3 bases between. CDR3 region: CASSSAGANVLTF. The CDR3 DNA is TGTGCCAGCAGCTCTGCTGGGGCCAACGTCCTGACTTTC.

J is TRBJ2-2 and V is TRBV19, with 8 bases matching TRBD1. Germline lookup yields CDR1 LNHDA and CDR2 SQIVND (reference sequence). Trimming removed 5 bases from V and 4 bases from J; junction bases left unmatched: 6. This CDR3 is built from 15 residues. DNA of the CDR3: TGTGCCAGTAGTGGGACAGGATTGGGCACCGGGGAGCTGTTTTTT. This encodes CASSGTGLGTGELFF.

This clonotype came up once. The J gene is TRBJ2-1, the V gene TRBV4-1, with 7 bases that match TRBD2. Germline V gene lookup returns CDR1 MGHRA and CDR2 YSYEKL. The CDR3 contains 16 residues. J was trimmed by 3 bases and V by 3 bases; bases with no gene match: 8. CDR3 nucleotide sequence: TGCGCCAGCAGCCAGCCCGGACTAGATTTCTACAATGAGCAGTTCTTC. Amino acids: CASSQPGLDFYNEQFF.

The gene calls are TRBV20-1 and TRBJ1-1; D is undetermined. Trimming cost V 0 bases and J 3 bases, with 14 bases left between them. The CDR3 totals 15 residues. Germline V gene sequence: CDR1 DFQATT, CDR2 SNEGSKA (reference sequence). The chain's CDR3 is CSAREGGRRDTEAFF. In DNA form, the CDR3 reads TGCAGTGCTAGAGAAGGTGGAAGGCGGGACACTGAAGCTTTCTTT.

This clonotype was seen once. This rearrangement joins TRBV30 to TRBJ1-1, with a possible D match to TRBD1 (5 bases). Germline CDR1 is GTSNPN and CDR2 is SVGIG (reference sequence). V was pared by 0 bases and J by 7 bases, with 12 bases between. This CDR3 has 13 amino acids. The CDR3 DNA sequence: TGTGCCTGGAGTGTAGGAGGGGTTGGTGAAGCTTTCTTT. Its protein is CAWSVGGVGEAFF.

V and J are TRBV30 and TRBJ1-5; D is ambiguous. This CDR3 contains 13 residues. V was cut by 3 bases and J by 7 bases, with 13 bases left in between. Germline CDR1 is GTSNPN and CDR2 is SVGIG (reference sequence). The CDR3 DNA reads TGTGCCTGGAGCGAGGGTATTAACCAGCCCCAGCATTTT. This codes for CAWSEGINQPQHF.

The chain uses TRBV6-2 or TRBV6-3 and TRBJ2-7; D remains ambiguous. Germline CDR1 is MNHEY and CDR2 is SVGEGT. Trimming stripped 5 bases from V and 3 bases from J, with 8 bases between. The CDR3 covers 12 residues. CDR3 protein: CASSPESYEQYF. The CDR3 nucleotides read TGTGCCAGCAGTCCCGAGAGCTACGAGCAGTACTTC.

This rearrangement joins TRBV6-1 to TRBJ2-5, with 16 bases lining up with TRBD2. From germline, CDR1 is MNHNS and CDR2 SASEGT. CDR3 size: 16 residues. V shed 6 bases, J shed 4 bases, and the junction held 5 bases outside the gene matches. The CDR3 DNA follows: TGTGCCAGCAGCCGGGGGACTAGCGGGAGGGGAGAGACCCAGTACTTC. Protein sequence: CASSRGTSGRGETQYF.

The chain is built from TRBV5-6 and TRBJ1-5; no firm D call. The V gene lost 0 bases and the J gene lost 7 bases, with 14 bases spanning the gap. Germline V gene lookup returns CDR1 SGHDT and CDR2 YYEEEE. CDR3 length: 15 amino acids. The CDR3 nucleotides read TGTGCCAGCAGCTTGGCCAAGGGTGAAAACCAGCCCCAGCATTTT. It is translated as CASSLAKGENQPQHF.

V and J are TRBV21-1 and TRBJ2-1; the table's TRBD2 call for D was not verified on the DNA. TRBV21-1 is deemed a pseudogene. This CDR3 is built from 19 residues. The CDR3 reads CASPRGGLADPNIYNEQFF. The DNA of the CDR3 is TGTGCCAGCCCCCGCGGGGGACTAGCGGACCCGAACATATACAATGAGCAGTTCTTC.

This chain joins TRBV14 and TRBJ1-1, with TRBD1 identical over 7 bases. Germline loops: CDR1 SGHDN, CDR2 FVKESK. The CDR3 has 17 residues. J was trimmed by 5 bases and V by 0 bases; bases with no gene match: 12. The CDR3 sequence is CASSQDWGRGRRTEAFF. CDR3 coding DNA: TGTGCCAGCAGCCAAGATTGGGGGAGGGGGCGCCGGACTGAAGCTTTCTTT.

CDR3 region: CSVAIAGATGELFF. The DNA of the CDR3 is TGCAGCGTTGCGATAGCGGGAGCCACCGGGGAGCTGTTTTTT. The chain uses TRBV29-1 and TRBJ2-2; 9 nucleotides line up with TRBD2. This CDR3 spans 14 amino acids. J gave up 4 bases and V 4 bases, and 4 bases lay outside the gene matches. The germline V gene encodes CDR1 SQVTM and CDR2 ANQGSEA.

The chain couples TRBV27 to TRBJ2-4; D is perhaps TRBD2 (6 bases). CDR1 MNHEY and CDR2 SMNVEV come from the germline V gene (reference sequence). V was cut by 5 bases and J by 0 bases, with 14 bases left in between. The CDR3 spans 16 residues. CDR3 amino acids: CASSTLAAPAKNIQYF. The CDR3 DNA sequence: TGTGCCAGCAGTACTTTAGCGGCCCCAGCCAAAAACATTCAGTACTTC.

This chain joins TRBV4-1 and TRBJ2-1; possibly TRBD2 for D (5 bases). V gave up 3 bases and J gave up 8 bases, with 20 bases separating them. Per the germline V gene, CDR1 is MGHRA and CDR2 is YSYEKL. The CDR3 contains 16 residues. CDR3 sequence reads: CASSHSGVIGLDEQFF. In DNA, the CDR3 is TGCGCCAGCAGCCACTCCGGGGTTATCGGTCTGGATGAGCAGTTCTTC.